This T cell receptor (beta chain) was obtained from a study of identical twins. CDR1 LGHDT and CDR2 YNNKEL come from the germline V gene (reference sequence). V lost 4 bases and J 5 bases, leaving 9 bases between the germline ends. This CDR3 is built from 12 residues. TCRdb re-analysed the 5' RACE reads in MiXCR, keeping a single row per CDR3 protein. The repertoire has more than 400,000 distinct CDR3 sequences, 13% to 15% of them found once; the top ten carry 0.35% to 0.45%. Whole-study results and caveats: Low generation-probability sequences were in excess among twin-shared out-of-frame alpha sequences.

Of note for this clonotype: Its antigen remains unidentified.

This same sample was also part of a study on yellow fever vaccine responses in identical twins.

The sequence was collected from a woman between 18 and 29 years old in good health. The chain recombines TRBV3-1 with TRBJ2-7; weak D call: TRBD1 (5 bases). The sample comprised CD4+ T cells sorted from blood. CDR3 loop: CASSRGQNEQYV. The CDR3 DNA follows: TGTGCCAGCAGCCGAGGACAAAACGAGCAGTACGTC.